This T cell receptor (beta chain) was retrieved from a study of blood T cell repertoires in COVID-19. Repertoires were generated with immunoSEQ multiplex PCR, while TCRdb's copy carries only in-frame clones and drops some. The sample includes fewer than 250,000 clones, around 80% of them seen just once. The CDR3 extends over 20 amino acids. Trimming pared 0 bases from V and 1 base from J, leaving 25 bases between. Germline V gene data show CDR1 as SGHRS and CDR2 as YFSETQ. The clonotype was recovered from a human donor in a cohort sampled during active COVID-19. This chain links TRBV5-1 with TRBJ1-1, with D perhaps matching TRBD1 (5 bases). Sequencing was carried out using peripheral blood. The CDR3 DNA is TGCGCCAGCAGCTTGGTCCCTTTGATCGGAGGGGCGGAAAGGAACACTGAAGCTTTCTTT. This sequence encodes CASSLVPLIGGAERNTEAFF.